What follows are 5 T cell receptor beta chains derived from one specimen sequenced in a study of T cells in Graves' hyperthyroidism and ophthalmopathy. The TCR beta CDR3 regions underwent amplification using RNA transcripts as the source. The HTBI primer set served for first-round RT-PCR of the TCR CDR3. A single record per CDR3 protein comes from TCRdb applying MiXCR to the multiplex PCR reads. The sample lists about 590,000 distinct CDR3 sequences, less than 20% occurring once. Specimen: blood. The receptors were sampled from a woman in her twenties or thirties with Graves' hyperthyroidism.

This clonotype appeared many times. The CDR3 region has the DNA TGTGCCAGCAGTTACGGGGGAGGGGGGAATGAGCAGTTCTTC. Its translation: CASSYGGGGNEQFF. J is TRBJ2-1 and V is TRBV6-2 or TRBV6-3; a possible D gene is TRBD2 (7 bases). CDR1 and CDR2 from the germline V gene are MNHEY and SVGEGT. The V gene lost 2 bases and the J gene lost 7 bases, with 12 bases spanning the gap. This CDR3 is built from 14 residues.

This clonotype was counted a few times. The V and J genes are TRBV24-1 and TRBJ2-3; 10 bases map to TRBD1. The CDR3 has 16 amino acids. The V gene end was trimmed by 0 bases and the J gene end by 4 bases; junction bases not matched to a gene: 3. Germline loops: CDR1 KGHDR, CDR2 SFDVKD. This chain's CDR3 is CATSDLQGQGPDTQYF. In nucleotides, the CDR3 is TGTGCCACCAGTGATTTGCAGGGACAGGGGCCAGATACGCAGTATTTT.

This clonotype was counted a few times. The CDR3 spells CASSHHSSGYTF. The CDR3 DNA sequence: TGTGCCAGCAGCCACCACTCGAGTGGCTACACCTTC. V gene TRBV7-9 combines with J gene TRBJ1-2; D uncertain. The V gene lost 5 bases and the J gene lost 7 bases, with 11 bases spanning the gap. Germline values: CDR1 SEHNR, CDR2 FQNEAQ (reference sequence). The CDR3 is 12 amino acids.

This clonotype has at least ten counts. The chain recombines TRBV3-1 with TRBJ1-1; D perhaps matches TRBD1 (5 bases). Trimming removed 0 bases at V and 3 bases at J, with 14 bases between. The CDR3 is 16 amino acids. The germline V gene encodes CDR1 LGHDT and CDR2 YNNKEL (reference sequence). The CDR3 DNA is TGTGCCAGCAGCCAAGATGAACGCGGGGGGGACACTGAAGCTTTCTTT. The encoded protein is CASSQDERGGDTEAFF.

The gene calls are TRBV29-1 and TRBJ2-3; TRBD1 might be the D (6 bases). The CDR3 loop spans 16 amino acids. V shed 0 bases and J shed 7 bases, with 20 bases lying between them. CDR1 is SQVTM and CDR2 is ANQGSEA in the germline V gene. The CDR3 DNA reads as TGCAGCGTTGAAGATCGGAGGACCCCGGGGACAAATACGCAGTATTTT. Its translation is CSVEDRRTPGTNTQYF.